This T cell receptor beta chain was obtained from a study of cytomegalovirus exposure and HLA in healthy donors. Regarding the study as a whole: Researchers catalogued under 200 TCR beta chains as cytomegalovirus-associated. In a later analysis, a missense DCLRE1C variant was linked to TCR beta V- and J-gene trimming.

Remarks on this clone: What it binds is not known.

With 60 Vbeta and 13 Jbeta primers, the PCR was carried out. Measured with immunoSEQ multiplex PCR; TCRdb has only the in-frame clones, and not every one. The table includes about 140,000 clones, over 70% detected once. This CDR3 contains 14 residues. V lost 5 bases and J lost 5; bases outside the gene matches: 6. The germline V gene has CDR1 MDHEN and CDR2 SYDVKM. Sequencing was carried out using PBMCs. This clonotype was obtained from a woman between 35 and 50 years old in good health and CMV-seronegative. V gene TRBV28 combines with J gene TRBJ2-1, with 7 bases aligning to TRBD2. Here the CDR3 DNA reads TGTGCCAGCAGTCTCGGGGGAGGGCACAATGAGCAGTTCTTC. This gives the protein CASSLGGGHNEQFF.